What follows are 5 T cell receptor beta chains derived from one specimen sequenced in a study of OX40 agonist ivuxolimab in advanced cancers. Only in-frame clones appear in the TCRdb table, and some are missing; sequencing was by immunoSEQ multiplex PCR. The data hold 48,000 or so clones, with about 85% observed a single time. This specimen was CD4+ or CD8+ T cells sorted from blood, taken in a trial of the OX40 agonist ivuxolimab. These receptors all come from an adult with an advanced solid tumor such as melanoma, head and neck, liver or kidney cancer.

Only a few counts were recorded for this clone. The chain is built from TRBV18 and TRBJ2-3; D gene ambiguous. V lost 2 bases and J lost 2, with 8 bases in between. The germline CDR1 and CDR2 sequences are KGHSH and LQKENI. CDR3 length equals 14 residues. This CDR3 is CASSPAQITDTQYF. The DNA for the CDR3 is TGTGCCAGCTCACCAGCTCAGATCACAGATACGCAGTATTTT.

This chain uses TRBV4-1 with TRBJ2-5; 12 bases are a match to TRBD2. The CDR3 consists of 15 residues. J was trimmed by 6 bases and V by 1 base; bases with no gene match: 3. Germline V gene lookup returns CDR1 MGHRA and CDR2 YSYEKL. CDR3 residues: CASSQGTSGMKTQYF. The CDR3 coding sequence is TGCGCCAGCAGCCAAGGGACTAGCGGGATGAAGACCCAGTACTTC.

This clone turned up a few times. The CDR3 spells CASSLPGQDRNQPQHF. In DNA form, the CDR3 reads TGTGCCAGCAGTTTACCCGGACAGGATCGCAATCAGCCCCAGCATTTT. J is TRBJ1-5 and V is TRBV28; 7 bases map to TRBD1. Losses at the gene ends were 2 bases for V and 2 bases for J; bases not matched to a gene: 6. Germline values: CDR1 MDHEN, CDR2 SYDVKM. The CDR3 loop spans 16 amino acids.

The V call is TRBV28, the J call TRBJ1-4; a possible D gene is TRBD1 (6 bases). Germline assignment: CDR1 MDHEN and CDR2 SYDVKM. The CDR3 sequence is 16 residues long. The germline V and J ends were trimmed by 6 bases and 0 bases, with 14 bases remaining between them. CDR3 bases: TGTGCCAGCAGGGGAGCCCCAGGGGCAACTAATGAAAAACTGTTTTTT. Protein product: CASRGAPGATNEKLFF. The full variable domain, rest sourced from reference TRBV28 and TRBJ1-4, is DVKVTQSSRYLVKRTGEKVFLECVQDMDHENMFWYRQDPGLGLRLIYFSYDVKMKEKGDIPEGYSVSREKKERFSLILESASTNQTSMYLCASRGAPGATNEKLFFGSGTQLSVL.

The chain uses TRBV18 and TRBJ2-7; 10 bases agree with TRBD2. CDR3 length: 15 amino acids. Trimming cost V 3 bases and J 4 bases; bases outside gene matches: 6. The V gene's germline CDR1 is KGHSH and CDR2 LQKENI. The DNA of the CDR3 is TGTGCCAGCTCACCCGGAACTAGCGGGGCTTACGAGCAGTACTTC. Protein: CASSPGTSGAYEQYF.